This T cell receptor (beta chain) is from a study of T cells in Graves' hyperthyroidism and ophthalmopathy. For the study at large: Peripheral blood collection took place at initial diagnosis, before any treatment.

RNA transcripts provided the source from which TCR beta CDR3 regions were amplified. In the first-round RT-PCR of the TCR CDR3, the HTBI primer set was used. A single record per CDR3 protein comes from TCRdb applying MiXCR to the multiplex PCR reads. The table records some 740,000 distinct CDR3 sequences, 12% to 15% of them present only once. Germline values: CDR1 SNHLY, CDR2 FYNNEI. V was pared by 5 bases and J by 2 bases, with 1 base of the junction left unmatched. CDR3 length: 13 amino acids. This clonotype was counted at least ten times. The target antigen is unknown. Graves' hyperthyroidism without ophthalmopathy progression within 18 months was termed stable. Using around 10 ml of fresh peripheral blood, PBMCs were prepared. Study results and caveats: Blood also contained most expanded thyroid clonotypes above 0.001.

Input material: blood. The chain joins TRBV2 to TRBJ2-5; TRBD1 agrees at 8 bases. This sequence originates from a woman aged 18 to 35 with Graves' hyperthyroidism. The CDR3 reads CASSWDRQETQYF. CDR3 in DNA: TGTGCCAGCAGTTGGGACAGGCAAGAGACCCAGTACTTC.